Below are 9 T cell receptor beta chains sequenced from a single sample in a study of blood T cell repertoires in COVID-19. The data were produced by immunoSEQ multiplex PCR, yet TCRdb's version contains in-frame clones alone and is incomplete. This table has roughly 200,000 clones, more than 85% appearing once. Sequencing input: PBMCs or T cells enriched from blood (not recorded which). The receptors derive from a woman between 40 and 50 years old in a cohort exposed to, infected with or recovered from COVID-19 (not recorded which).

This clone has more than one count but fewer than ten. The V gene is TRBV6-6, the J gene TRBJ2-7; a weak D match, TRBD1 (7 bases). This CDR3 region has 17 residues. V lost 6 bases and J lost 0, with 21 bases in between. CDR1 and CDR2 (germline): MNHNY, SVGAGI (reference sequence). CDR3 in DNA: TGTGCCAGCAGGCGACAGACGCAGGGGGGAAGCTCCTACGAGCAGTACTTC. Residues: CASRRQTQGGSSYEQYF.

The rearrangement uses TRBV2 and TRBJ2-3; 13 nucleotides match TRBD2. CDR3 size: 15 residues. The germline V gene has CDR1 SNHLY and CDR2 FYNNEI. J was trimmed by 5 bases and V by 6 bases; bases with no gene match: 5. CDR3 sequence reads: CASRTSGRLVDTQYF. CDR3 DNA sequence: TGTGCCAGCAGGACTAGCGGGAGGTTGGTAGATACGCAGTATTTT.

The chain couples TRBV28 to TRBJ2-3; 8 bases agree with TRBD2. V was clipped by 6 bases and J by 3 bases; unmatched bases: 8. This CDR3 has 15 amino acids. The V gene's germline CDR1 is MDHEN and CDR2 SYDVKM. The CDR3 spells CASRQPAGGTDTQYF. As DNA, the CDR3 is TGTGCCAGCAGACAGCCGGCGGGGGGAACAGATACGCAGTATTTT.

This chain joins TRBV19 and TRBJ2-7, with D maybe TRBD2 (5 bases). Trimming removed 0 bases from V and 4 bases from J, with 10 bases in between. The germline V gene has CDR1 LNHDA and CDR2 SQIVND (reference sequence). CDR3 size: 14 residues. The CDR3 nucleotides are TGTGCCAGTAGTATAGAAGGAGGAGGTTACGAGCAGTACTTC. Translating it yields CASSIEGGGYEQYF. Full variable domain (outside the CDR3, taken from reference TRBV19 and TRBJ2-7): DGGITQSPKYLFRKEGQNVTLSCEQNLNHDAMYWYRQDPGQGLRLIYYSQIVNDFQKGDIAEGYSVSREKKESFPLTVTSAQKNPTAFYLCASSIEGGGYEQYFGPGTRLTVT.

The chain links TRBV11-2 to TRBJ1-1; TRBD1 matches at 7 bases. This CDR3 region has 15 residues. The V gene's germline CDR1 is SGHAT and CDR2 FQNNGV. Trimming cost V 4 bases and J 9 bases; bases outside gene matches: 14. The CDR3 is CASSSPSHLTGKAFF. The CDR3 DNA reads as TGTGCCAGCAGCTCACCCTCCCATCTGACAGGGAAAGCTTTCTTT.

V gene TRBV12-3 or TRBV12-4 combines with J gene TRBJ1-5, with D perhaps matching TRBD1 (5 bases). This CDR3 spans 13 amino acids. V dropped 8 bases and J dropped 7 bases, with 15 bases sitting between them. DNA of the CDR3: TGTGCCAGCCACCTCGGGGGTGGCCAGCCCCAGCATTTT. It translates to CASHLGGGQPQHF.

V gene TRBV3-1 (or the pseudogene TRBV3-2) combines with J gene TRBJ1-3, with no clear D. The CDR3 has 11 residues. The V gene lost 5 bases and the J gene lost 8 bases, with 7 bases spanning the gap. Germline assignment: CDR1 LGHDT and CDR2 YNNKEL (reference sequence). CDR3 coding DNA: TGTGCCAGCAGCGACGGAGACACCATATATTTT. Encoded protein: CASSDGDTIYF.

CDR3 protein: CASSSTGGARDTEAFF. The CDR3 DNA reads TGCGCCAGCAGCTCCACAGGGGGCGCGAGGGACACTGAAGCTTTCTTT. V is TRBV5-1 and J is TRBJ1-1; 9 bases map to TRBD1. With 3 bases clipped from V and 3 bases from J, the junction kept 9 bases outside the gene matches. Germline CDR1 and CDR2: SGHRS and YFSETQ. There are 16 residues in the CDR3.

V is TRBV7-6 and J is TRBJ1-1, with 10 bases lining up with TRBD1. Germline V gives CDR1 SGHVS, CDR2 FNYEAQ. This CDR3 is 15 amino acids long. Trimming at V came to 9 bases and at J to 2 bases, leaving 9 bases not matched to a gene. The DNA for the CDR3 is TGTGCCAGTTCGGGGGACAGGGGATATAACACTGAAGCTTTCTTT. This encodes CASSGDRGYNTEAFF.